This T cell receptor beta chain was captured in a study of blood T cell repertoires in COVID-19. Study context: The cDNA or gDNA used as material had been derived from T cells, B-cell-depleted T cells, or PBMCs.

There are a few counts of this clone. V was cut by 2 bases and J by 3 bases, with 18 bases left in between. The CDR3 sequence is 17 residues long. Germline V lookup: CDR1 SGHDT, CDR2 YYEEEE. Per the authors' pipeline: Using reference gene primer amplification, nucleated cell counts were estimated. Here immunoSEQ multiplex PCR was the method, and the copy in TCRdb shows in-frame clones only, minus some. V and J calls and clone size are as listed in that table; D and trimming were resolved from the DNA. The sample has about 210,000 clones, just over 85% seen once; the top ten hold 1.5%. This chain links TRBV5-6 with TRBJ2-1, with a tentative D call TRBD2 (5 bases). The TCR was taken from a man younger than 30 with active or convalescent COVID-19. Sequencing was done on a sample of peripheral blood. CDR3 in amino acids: CASSFSIGVRDYNEQFF. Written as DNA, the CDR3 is TGTGCCAGCAGCTTTTCTATCGGGGTTAGGGACTACAATGAGCAGTTCTTC.